This paragraph reports one T cell receptor (beta chain). TCRdb's table, derived via immunoSEQ multiplex PCR, lists solely in-frame clones and lacks some. The sample lists roughly 420,000 clones, roughly 90% occurring once. This entry belongs to a study of blood T cell repertoires in COVID-19. Study details: Nucleic acid was either cDNA or gDNA, and it came from T cells, B-cell-depleted T cells, or PBMCs.

Individuals aged about 18 to 89 years were recruited from 24 US areas. Germline trimming cut 6 bases from V and 2 bases from J; bases unmatched to any gene: 6. This CDR3 region has 14 residues. The germline V gene encodes CDR1 SNHLY and CDR2 FYNNEI. The TCR was taken from a woman aged 25 to 39 with acute COVID-19. The sequencing sample was made of PBMCs or T cells enriched from blood (not recorded which). The gene calls are TRBV2 and TRBJ1-1; TRBD1 agrees at 7 bases. This CDR3 is CASSPGQVNTEAFF. The CDR3 bases are TGTGCCAGCAGCCCAGGACAGGTTAACACTGAAGCTTTCTTT.